This entry is about one T cell receptor beta chain. These data come from a study of blood T cell repertoires in COVID-19. Across the study: The samples span acute and convalescent COVID-19 from the United States, Italy and Spain. PBMCs, B-cell-depleted T cells, or T cells provided the cDNA or gDNA that made up the material.

CDR1 is SGHAT, CDR2 FQNNGV, per germline. The trim removed 5 bases at V and 1 base at J, leaving 4 bases unmatched. This CDR3 contains 15 residues. Under the authors' procedure: The assay estimated nucleated cells by amplifying reference gene primers. Produced via immunoSEQ multiplex PCR; TCRdb's table is partial and in-frame only. V and J calls and clone size are as listed in that table; D and trimming were resolved from the DNA. The sample yields tens of thousands of clones, 65% to 85% seen once. Specimen: peripheral blood. V gene TRBV11-2 combines with J gene TRBJ2-2; 7 bases are shared with TRBD2. The source is an older woman with acute or convalescent COVID-19. This CDR3 reads CASSPGLLNTGELFF. CDR3 DNA sequence: TGTGCCAGCAGCCCGGGACTACTGAACACCGGGGAGCTGTTTTTT. Supplemented by reference TRBV11-2 and TRBJ2-2, the full variable domain reads EAGVAQSPRYKIIEKRQSVAFWCNPISGHATLYWYQQILGQGPKLLIQFQNNGVVDDSQLPKDRFSAERLKGVDSTLKIQPAKLEDSAVYLCASSPGLLNTGELFFGEGSRLTVL.